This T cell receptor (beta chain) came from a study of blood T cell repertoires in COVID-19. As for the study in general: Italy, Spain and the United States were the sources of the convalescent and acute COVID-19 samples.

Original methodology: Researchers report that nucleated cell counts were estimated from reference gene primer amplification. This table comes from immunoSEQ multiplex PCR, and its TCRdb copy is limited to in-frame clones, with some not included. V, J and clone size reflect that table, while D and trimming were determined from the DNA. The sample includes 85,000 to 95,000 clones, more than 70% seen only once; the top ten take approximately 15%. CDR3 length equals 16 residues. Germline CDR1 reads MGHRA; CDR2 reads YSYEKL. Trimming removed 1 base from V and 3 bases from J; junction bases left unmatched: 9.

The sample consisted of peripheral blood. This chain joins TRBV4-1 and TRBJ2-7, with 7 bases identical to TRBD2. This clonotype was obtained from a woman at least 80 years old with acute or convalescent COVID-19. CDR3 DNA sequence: TGCGCCAGCAGCCAAGTTTCAGGCGGGGGAGTCTACGAGCAGTACTTC. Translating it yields CASSQVSGGGVYEQYF.